The next 4 T cell receptor beta chains were all read from a single sample in a study of PD-L1 blockade in urothelial cancer. Clones were sequenced by immunoSEQ multiplex PCR, and TCRdb holds only the in-frame ones, with some missing. The table includes about 360 clones, about 29% detected once. Sequences were derived from tumor tissue, sampled before atezolizumab (anti-PD-L1) treatment. Receptors were obtained from a man aged 45 to 65 with urothelial cancer.

The chain recombines TRBV7-5 with TRBJ1-4. TRBV7-5 is a pseudogene locus. The CDR3 length is 16 residues. The DNA for the CDR3 is TGTGCCAGCAGCTTCGGATCTGGCGGGACTAATGAAAAACTGTTTTTT. Translating it yields CASSFGSGGTNEKLFF.

This chain links TRBV11-3 with TRBJ2-5; D might be TRBD1 (5 bases). Germline loops: CDR1 SGHNT, CDR2 YENEEA. This CDR3 has 14 residues. Trimming took 4 bases from V and 0 from J, leaving 9 bases between them. The chain's CDR3 is CASSSRQYQETQYF. CDR3 sequence (DNA): TGTGCCAGCAGCTCCCGACAGTACCAAGAGACCCAGTACTTC.

This chain uses TRBV19 with TRBJ2-1; 9 bases agree with TRBD2. The CDR3 totals 17 residues. V was clipped by 7 bases and J by 5 bases; unmatched bases: 15. CDR1 LNHDA and CDR2 SQIVND come from the germline V gene (reference sequence). CDR3 amino acids: CASTSLSTSGIHNEQFF. CDR3 coding DNA: TGTGCCAGTACTAGCCTATCGACTAGCGGTATTCACAATGAGCAGTTCTTC.

The chain recombines TRBV10-2 with TRBJ1-2; the D gene is possibly TRBD1 (6 bases). From germline, CDR1 is WSHSY and CDR2 SAAADI. The CDR3 sequence is 13 residues long. The V end lost 9 bases, the J end lost 3 bases, and 14 bases lay between the germline ends. The CDR3 loop reads CASAWTDDYGYTF. The CDR3 DNA is TGCGCCAGTGCCTGGACAGACGACTATGGCTACACCTTC.